Listed here are 21 T cell receptor beta chains from one sample, sequenced in a study of blood T cell repertoires in COVID-19. Only in-frame clones appear in the TCRdb table, and some are missing; sequencing was by immunoSEQ multiplex PCR. The table lists about 260,000 clones, around 90% of them singletons. Sequenced input: PBMCs or T cells enriched from blood (not recorded which). All receptors come from a man between 35 and 55 years old who had been exposed to COVID-19.

The J gene is TRBJ1-2, the V gene TRBV19; D possibly corresponds to TRBD1 (6 bases). V was clipped by 8 bases and J by 1 base, with 14 bases between them. The CDR3 is 14 residues long. CDR1 LNHDA and CDR2 SQIVND come from the germline V gene (reference sequence). The CDR3 loop reads CASHRTGYNYGYTF. The DNA for the CDR3 is TGTGCCAGTCACCGTACAGGGTATAACTATGGCTACACCTTC.

This chain joins TRBV18 and TRBJ1-5; D is unclear. V was shortened by 2 bases and J by 1 base, with 18 bases between the two germline ends. Per germline, CDR1 KGHSH and CDR2 LQKENI. The CDR3 is 18 amino acids. As DNA, the CDR3 is TGTGCCAGCTCACCATCACAAGTCGCGCAGAGGAGCAATCAGCCCCAGCATTTT. It encodes CASSPSQVAQRSNQPQHF.

The chain joins TRBV5-4 to TRBJ2-6; D remains ambiguous. The V gene lost 0 bases and the J gene lost 0 bases, with 4 bases spanning the gap. Germline CDR1 is SGHNT and CDR2 is YYREEE (reference sequence). This CDR3 is 15 amino acids long. CDR3 bases: TGTGCCAGCAGCTTGGGCAGCTCTGGGGCCAACGTCCTGACTTTC. Its translation is CASSLGSSGANVLTF.

The rearrangement uses TRBV19 and TRBJ2-1, with a possible D match to TRBD2 (5 bases). Deletions cut 6 bases from V and 8 bases from J, with 20 bases between. This CDR3 has 15 residues. Germline CDR1 LNHDA, CDR2 SQIVND (reference sequence). DNA for the CDR3: TGTGCCAGTAGGTCCGGGCTGGGGAGAGGCGATGAGCAGTTCTTC. Its translation: CASRSGLGRGDEQFF.

This chain connects TRBV20-1 to TRBJ2-1; perhaps TRBD1 as D (6 bases). This CDR3 has 11 residues. The V end lost 1 base, the J end lost 10 bases, and 8 bases lay between the germline ends. Germline V gene data show CDR1 as DFQATT and CDR2 as SNEGSKA (reference sequence). CDR3 protein: CSARAGQEQFF. Written as DNA, the CDR3 is TGCAGTGCTAGAGCAGGACAGGAGCAGTTCTTC.

This sequence joins TRBV29-1 and TRBJ1-1; 9 bases are shared with TRBD1. The V segment lost 4 bases and the J segment 5 bases; nucleotides outside the gene matches: 5. Germline lookup yields CDR1 SQVTM and CDR2 ANQGSEA. The CDR3 runs 13 residues. The CDR3 bases are TGCAGCGTTGGGGACAGGGAGGAAACTGAAGCTTTCTTT. It is translated as CSVGDREETEAFF.

The CDR3 here is CASSFVDEGTQYF. CDR3 sequence (DNA): TGCGCCAGCAGCTTTGTGGATGAGGGGACCCAGTACTTC. The rearrangement links TRBV5-1 to TRBJ2-5; a weak D match, TRBD2 (5 bases). Trimming took off 2 bases at V and 7 bases at J, with 12 bases between the two ends. Germline lookup yields CDR1 SGHRS and CDR2 YFSETQ. CDR3 size: 13 residues.

This chain uses TRBV7-2 with TRBJ2-7, with 11 positions matching TRBD2. CDR1 and CDR2 from the germline V gene are SGHTA and FQGNSA. The CDR3 runs to 16 residues. With 5 bases clipped from V and 4 bases from J, the junction kept 10 bases outside the gene matches. The CDR3 loop reads CASSNTGTSGLYEQYF. The CDR3 DNA reads TGTGCCAGCAGCAATACCGGGACTAGCGGTCTTTACGAGCAGTACTTC. Combining the CDR3 with reference TRBV7-2 and TRBJ2-7 gives the whole variable domain GAGVSQSPSNKVTEKGKDVELRCDPISGHTALYWYRQSLGQGLEFLIYFQGNSAPDKSGLPSDRFSAERTGGSVSTLTIQRTQQEDSAVYLCASSNTGTSGLYEQYFGPGTRLTVT.

The chain links TRBV7-8 to TRBJ2-7; the D gene is possibly TRBD2 (7 bases). CDR3 length: 16 amino acids. CDR1 SGHVS and CDR2 FQNEAQ come from the germline V gene. Trimming shortened V by 4 bases and J by 4 bases, and 20 bases separated the two germline ends. Here the CDR3 reads CASSSLGREGEYEQYF. CDR3 in DNA: TGTGCCAGCAGCTCTCTGGGGAGGGAGGGGGAGTACGAGCAGTACTTC.

The chain employs TRBV28 and TRBJ1-1; 7 positions agree with TRBD1. Germline loops: CDR1 MDHEN, CDR2 SYDVKM. The CDR3 runs to 12 residues. The V and J ends lost 4 bases and 6 bases, in that order; junction bases with no gene match: 2. CDR3 nucleotide sequence: TGTGCCAGCAGTTCGGACAGGTCTGAAGCTTTCTTT. This codes for CASSSDRSEAFF.

The chain combines TRBV5-1 with TRBJ2-2; 9 bases fit TRBD1. Germline V CDR1 and CDR2: SGHRS, YFSETQ. Unmatched junction bases numbered 7, after V lost 4 bases and J lost 6 bases. This CDR3 spans 15 amino acids. Here the CDR3 reads CASSPGQGKAGELFF. The CDR3 coding sequence is TGCGCCAGCAGCCCGGGACAGGGAAAAGCCGGGGAGCTGTTTTTT.

The rearrangement links TRBV7-9 to TRBJ2-7; 7 bases agree with TRBD2. Germline V gene lookup returns CDR1 SEHNR and CDR2 FQNEAQ (reference sequence). Trimming at V came to 5 bases and at J to 1 base, leaving 20 bases not matched to a gene. The CDR3 consists of 19 residues. CDR3 sequence reads: CASSPWVVDGGSTSYEQYF. The CDR3 DNA reads TGTGCCAGCAGCCCCTGGGTTGTAGATGGCGGGAGTACATCCTACGAGCAGTACTTC.

This clone was observed once. The chain combines TRBV5-1 with TRBJ1-2; 7 bases agree with TRBD1. Germline assignment: CDR1 SGHRS and CDR2 YFSETQ. CDR3 length equals 15 residues. The V gene end was trimmed by 0 bases and the J gene end by 8 bases; junction bases not matched to a gene: 10. In nucleotides, the CDR3 is TGCGCCAGCAGCTTGGGCCCGAGGCAGGGGGACGGCTACACCTTC. Translated: CASSLGPRQGDGYTF. Complete variable domain (other parts from reference TRBV5-1 and TRBJ1-2): KAGVTQTPRYLIKTRGQQVTLSCSPISGHRSVSWYQQTPGQGLQFLFEYFSETQRNKGNFPGRFSGRQFSNSRSEMNVSTLELGDSALYLCASSLGPRQGDGYTFGSGTRLTVV.

The chain couples TRBV5-1 to TRBJ1-2, with D perhaps matching TRBD1 (5 bases). This CDR3 has 16 residues. CDR1 is SGHRS, CDR2 YFSETQ, per germline. Between the trimmed V and J ends, which lost 0 bases and 6 bases, there was a span of 18 bases. The CDR3 loop is CASSLGQGGMVNGYTF. CDR3 in DNA: TGCGCCAGCAGCTTGGGGCAGGGCGGGATGGTCAATGGCTACACCTTC.

The genes are TRBV19 and TRBJ1-4; no definite D call. Trimming shortened V by 7 bases and J by 4 bases, and 10 bases separated the two germline ends. From germline, CDR1 is LNHDA and CDR2 SQIVND (reference sequence). The CDR3 consists of 13 residues. The CDR3 DNA follows: TGTGCCAGTATGGGCGACAATAATGAAAAACTGTTTTTT. Translated: CASMGDNNEKLFF. Based on the CDR3 plus reference TRBV19 and TRBJ1-4, the full variable domain is DGGITQSPKYLFRKEGQNVTLSCEQNLNHDAMYWYRQDPGQGLRLIYYSQIVNDFQKGDIAEGYSVSREKKESFPLTVTSAQKNPTAFYLCASMGDNNEKLFFGSGTQLSVL.

The gene calls are TRBV2 and TRBJ1-2; D gene uncertain. The germline gives CDR1 SNHLY, CDR2 FYNNEI. The CDR3 covers 15 residues. V lost 10 bases and J lost 6, with 24 bases in between. CDR3: CATNPEPGRGNGYTF. CDR3 coding DNA: TGTGCCACAAATCCAGAGCCCGGGAGAGGGAATGGCTACACCTTC. The full variable domain, its missing parts supplied by reference TRBV2 and TRBJ1-2, is EPEVTQTPSHQVTQMGQEVILRCVPISNHLYFYWYRQILGQKVEFLVSFYNNEISEKSEIFDDQFSVERPDGSNFTLKIRSTKLEDSAMYFCATNPEPGRGNGYTFGSGTRLTVV.

With regard to this clone: Other DNA sequences within the sample encode an identical CDR3. The chain employs TRBV5-1 and TRBJ2-1, with 7 bases matching TRBD2. CDR1 is SGHRS, CDR2 YFSETQ, per germline. The trim removed 5 bases at V and 2 bases at J, leaving 1 base unmatched. This CDR3 is built from 13 residues. This chain's CDR3 is CASSGGAYNEQFF. In DNA form, the CDR3 reads TGCGCCAGCAGTGGGGGGGCCTACAATGAGCAGTTCTTC.

This clone was detected once. The genes are TRBV18 and TRBJ1-1; no reliable D call. The CDR3 loop spans 19 amino acids. Trimming cost V 4 bases and J 1 base, with 25 bases left between them. Germline V gene data show CDR1 as KGHSH and CDR2 as LQKENI. The CDR3 coding sequence is TGTGCCAGCTCACTTACTCTTAGGTTCCGCGGAGGGAAGAACACTGAAGCTTTCTTT. Translated: CASSLTLRFRGGKNTEAFF.

The V call is TRBV19, the J call TRBJ2-3, with D tentatively TRBD1 (6 bases). V shed 5 bases and J shed 4 bases, with 13 bases lying between them. Germline V gene lookup returns CDR1 LNHDA and CDR2 SQIVND (reference sequence). This CDR3 region has 14 residues. The CDR3: CASSSQGFADTQYF. In DNA, the CDR3 is TGTGCCAGTAGTTCACAGGGATTCGCAGATACGCAGTATTTT.

Only a few counts were recorded for this clone. This chain uses TRBV30 with TRBJ1-5, with TRBD1 matching 7 bases. Germline CDR1 GTSNPN, CDR2 SVGIG (reference sequence). The ends lost 6 bases at V and 3 bases at J; junction bases unmatched: 5. This CDR3 is 13 amino acids long. The DNA of the CDR3 is TGTGCCTGTTCGGGACAGTTCAATCAGCCCCAGCATTTT. This translates into CACSGQFNQPQHF.

This rearrangement joins TRBV6-5 to TRBJ1-3; possible D gene TRBD1, 5 bases. This CDR3 is built from 16 residues. Trimming took 0 bases from V and 0 from J, leaving 9 bases between them. Looked up from germline, CDR1 is MNHEY and CDR2 is SVGAGI. The CDR3 DNA reads as TGTGCCAGCAGTTACTCGGCCAGGGACTCTGGAAACACCATATATTTT. Translating it yields CASSYSARDSGNTIYF.